The 5 T cell receptor beta chains below all came from one sample that was sequenced in a study of T cell responses to AZD1222 COVID-19 vaccine. The table came from immunoSEQ multiplex PCR; TCRdb's copy has only in-frame clones and leaves some out. The table records around 130,000 clones, 80% to 95% of them present only once. The sequences come from peripheral blood, collected 28 days after the second AZD1222 dose. These receptors were taken from an adult who received the AZD1222 COVID-19 vaccine.

CDR3 in amino acids: CASSIGQGQVIDEQYF. CDR3 DNA sequence: TGCGCCAGCAGCATAGGACAGGGGCAGGTGATCGACGAGCAGTACTTC. The chain couples TRBV5-1 to TRBJ2-7; 9 nucleotides agree with TRBD1. The CDR3 is 16 amino acids. Unmatched junction bases numbered 13, after V lost 4 bases and J lost 5 bases. Germline loops: CDR1 SGHRS, CDR2 YFSETQ.

This clone was observed a handful of times. V usage is TRBV6-5 and J usage is TRBJ1-6, with D unclear. From germline, CDR1 is MNHEY and CDR2 SVGAGI. Trimming took off 2 bases at V and 8 bases at J, with 7 bases between the two ends. The CDR3 covers 13 residues. CDR3 sequence: CASSYEGYSPLHF. The CDR3 DNA follows: TGTGCCAGCAGTTACGAGGGTTATTCACCCCTCCACTTT.

The rearrangement joins TRBV24-1 to TRBJ1-3; 8 bases fit TRBD1. Trimming took 4 bases from V and 0 from J; bases not matched to a gene: 4. The CDR3 length is 16 residues. Per germline, CDR1 KGHDR and CDR2 SFDVKD. CDR3 amino acids: CATSDETGDSGNTIYF. In nucleotides, the CDR3 is TGTGCCACCAGTGACGAGACAGGGGACTCTGGAAACACCATATATTTT.

The J gene is TRBJ1-5, the V gene TRBV11-2; D remains ambiguous. The germline CDR1 and CDR2 sequences are SGHAT and FQNNGV. This CDR3 spans 12 amino acids. V lost 4 bases to trimming and J lost 7 bases, with 8 bases between them. This CDR3 is CASSSPGQPQHF. CDR3 DNA: TGTGCCAGCAGCTCACCGGGCCAGCCCCAGCATTTT.

V usage is TRBV7-3 and J usage is TRBJ1-6, with 10 bases aligning to TRBD1. J was trimmed by 8 bases and V by 4 bases; bases with no gene match: 2. The CDR3 sequence is 14 residues long. Germline V gene data show CDR1 as SGHTA and CDR2 as FQGTGA. The CDR3 loop is CASSSGQGYSPLHF. The CDR3 DNA is TGTGCCAGCAGCTCGGGACAGGGGTATTCACCCCTCCACTTT.